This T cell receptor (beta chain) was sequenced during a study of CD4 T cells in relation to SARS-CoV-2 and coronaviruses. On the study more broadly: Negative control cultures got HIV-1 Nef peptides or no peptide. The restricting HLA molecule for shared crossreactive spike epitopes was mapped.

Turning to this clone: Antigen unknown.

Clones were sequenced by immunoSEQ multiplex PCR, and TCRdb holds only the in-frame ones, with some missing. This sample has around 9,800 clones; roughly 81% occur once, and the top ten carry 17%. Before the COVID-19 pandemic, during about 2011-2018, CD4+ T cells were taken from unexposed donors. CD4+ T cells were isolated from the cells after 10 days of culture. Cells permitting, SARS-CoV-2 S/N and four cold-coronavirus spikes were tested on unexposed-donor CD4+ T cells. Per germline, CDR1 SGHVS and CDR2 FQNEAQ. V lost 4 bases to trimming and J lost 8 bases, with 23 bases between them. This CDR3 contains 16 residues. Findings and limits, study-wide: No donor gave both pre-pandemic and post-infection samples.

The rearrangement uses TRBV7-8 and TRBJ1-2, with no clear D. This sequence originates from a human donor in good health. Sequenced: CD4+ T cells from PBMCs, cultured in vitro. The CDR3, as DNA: TGTGCCAGCAGCTCTCTCAGCGACATCCGTACGAGGGGCTACACCTTC. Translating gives CASSSLSDIRTRGYTF. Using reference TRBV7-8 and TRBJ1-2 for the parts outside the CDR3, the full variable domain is GAGVSQSPRYKVAKRGQDVALRCDPISGHVSLFWYQQALGQGPEFLTYFQNEAQLDKSGLPSDRFFAERPEGSVSTLKIQRTQQEDSAVYLCASSSLSDIRTRGYTFGSGTRLTVV.